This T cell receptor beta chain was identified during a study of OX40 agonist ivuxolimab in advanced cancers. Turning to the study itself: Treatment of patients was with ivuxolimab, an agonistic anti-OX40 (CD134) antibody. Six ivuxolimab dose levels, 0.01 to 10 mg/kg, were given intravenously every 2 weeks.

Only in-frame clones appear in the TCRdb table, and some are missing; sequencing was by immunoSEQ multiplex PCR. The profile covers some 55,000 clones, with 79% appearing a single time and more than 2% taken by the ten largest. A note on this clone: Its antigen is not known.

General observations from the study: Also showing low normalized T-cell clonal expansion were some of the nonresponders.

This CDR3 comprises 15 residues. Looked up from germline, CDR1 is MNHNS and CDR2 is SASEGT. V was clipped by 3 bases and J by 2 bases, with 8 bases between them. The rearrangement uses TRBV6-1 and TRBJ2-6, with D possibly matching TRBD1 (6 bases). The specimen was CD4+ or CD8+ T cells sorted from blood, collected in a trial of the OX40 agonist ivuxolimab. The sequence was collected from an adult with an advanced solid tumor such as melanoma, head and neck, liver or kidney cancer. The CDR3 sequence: CASSDTGTGANVLTF. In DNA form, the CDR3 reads TGTGCCAGCAGTGATACAGGGACTGGGGCCAACGTCCTGACTTTC.